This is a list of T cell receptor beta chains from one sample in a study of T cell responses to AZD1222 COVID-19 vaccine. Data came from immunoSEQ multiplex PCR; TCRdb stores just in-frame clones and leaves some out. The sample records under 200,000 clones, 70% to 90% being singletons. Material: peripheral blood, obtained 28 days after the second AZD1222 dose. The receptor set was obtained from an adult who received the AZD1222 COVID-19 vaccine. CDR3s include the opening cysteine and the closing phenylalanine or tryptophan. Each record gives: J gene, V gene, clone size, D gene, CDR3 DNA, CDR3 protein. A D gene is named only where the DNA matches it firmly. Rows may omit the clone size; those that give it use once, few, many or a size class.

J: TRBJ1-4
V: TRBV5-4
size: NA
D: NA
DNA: TGTGCCAGCAGCGGGTCCCTCGTAAGGAACGAAAAACTGTTTTTT
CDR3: CASSGSLVRNEKLFF

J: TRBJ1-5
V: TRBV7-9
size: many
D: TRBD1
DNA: TGTGCCAGCAGCTCTACGACAGGGTATCAGCCCCAGCATTTT
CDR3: CASSSTTGYQPQHF

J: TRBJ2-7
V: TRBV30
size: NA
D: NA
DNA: TGTGCCTGGAGTAAAGGGGCCTTCGGGCCCGGTCGGGAGCAGTACTTC
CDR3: CAWSKGAFGPGREQYF

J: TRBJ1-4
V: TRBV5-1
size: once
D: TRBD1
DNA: TGCGCCAGCAGCAACCCGACAGGGGGAAGCGAAAAACTGTTTTTT
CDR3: CASSNPTGGSEKLFF

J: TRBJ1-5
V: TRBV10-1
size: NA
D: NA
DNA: TGCGCCAGCAGCCCCGGGGGACGAGGGAATCAGCCCCAGCATTTT
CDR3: CASSPGGRGNQPQHF

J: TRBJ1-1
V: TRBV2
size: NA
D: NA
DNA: TGTGCCAGCAGTGAAGCCGAAGCTTTCTTT
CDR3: CASSEAEAFF

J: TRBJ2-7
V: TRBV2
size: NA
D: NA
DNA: TGTGCCAGCAGACGGGACTCCTACGAGCAGTACTTC
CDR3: CASRRDSYEQYF

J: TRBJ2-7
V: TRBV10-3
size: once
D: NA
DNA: TGTGCCATCAGTGAGTCGGCTGGGAAACTGGGCTACGAGCAGTACTTC
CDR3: CAISESAGKLGYEQYF

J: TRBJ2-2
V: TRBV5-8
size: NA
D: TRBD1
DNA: TGTGCCAGCAGCTTGTACGGGACAGGGAACACCGGGGAGCTGTTTTTT
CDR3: CASSLYGTGNTGELFF

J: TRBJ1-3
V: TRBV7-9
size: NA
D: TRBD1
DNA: TGTGCCAGCAGCGAAACCAGGGGGAACTCAGGAAACACCATATATTTT
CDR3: CASSETRGNSGNTIYF

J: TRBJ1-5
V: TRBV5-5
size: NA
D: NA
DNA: TGTGCCAGCAGCTTGTTTCCCGCCAGCAATCAGCCCCAGCATTTT
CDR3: CASSLFPASNQPQHF

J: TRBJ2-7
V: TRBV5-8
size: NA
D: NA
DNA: TGTGCCAGCAGCCGAAGGACAATCTCAACATACGAGCAGTACTTC
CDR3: CASSRRTISTYEQYF

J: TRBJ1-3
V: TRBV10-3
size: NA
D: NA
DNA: TGTGCCATCAGTGAAGGGGGAACCCGCTCTGGAAACACCATATATTTT
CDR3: CAISEGGTRSGNTIYF

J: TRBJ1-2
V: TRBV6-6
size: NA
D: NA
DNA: TGTGCCAGCAGCCCGACACGGACAGACCTCTATGGCTACACCTTC
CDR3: CASSPTRTDLYGYTF

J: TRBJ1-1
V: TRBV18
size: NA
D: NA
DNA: TGTGCCAGCTCACCGGGGGAGGGTATGAACACTGAAGCTTTCTTT
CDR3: CASSPGEGMNTEAFF

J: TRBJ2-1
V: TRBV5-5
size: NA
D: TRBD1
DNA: TGTGCCAGCAGCTTTGGGACAGGTGTGACCCATGAGCAGTTCTTC
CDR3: CASSFGTGVTHEQFF

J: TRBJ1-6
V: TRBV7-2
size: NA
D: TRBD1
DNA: TGTGCCAGCAGCCGCCTCAGGGGGCGGCAAAATTCACCCCTCCACTTT
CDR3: CASSRLRGRQNSPLHF

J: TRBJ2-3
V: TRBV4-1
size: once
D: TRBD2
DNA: TGCGCCAGCAGCCACCAAGGCGGGGGGGGCACAGATACGCAGTATTTT
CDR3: CASSHQGGGGTDTQYF

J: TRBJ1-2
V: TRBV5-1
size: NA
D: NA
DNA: TGCGCCAGCAGCTTGTCCGCGGGGATCTATGGCTACACCTTC
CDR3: CASSLSAGIYGYTF

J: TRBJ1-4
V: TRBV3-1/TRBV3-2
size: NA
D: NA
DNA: TGTGCCAGCAGCCGGGCCGCAACTAATGAAAAACTGTTTTTT
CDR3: CASSRAATNEKLFF

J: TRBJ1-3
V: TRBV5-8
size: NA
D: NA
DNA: TGTGCCAGCAAAACAGGGTTCGGAAACACCATATATTTT
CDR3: CASKTGFGNTIYF

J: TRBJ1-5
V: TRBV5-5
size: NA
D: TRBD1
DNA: TGTGCCAGCAGCCCTACAGGGGATAGCAATCAGCCCCAGCATTTT
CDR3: CASSPTGDSNQPQHF

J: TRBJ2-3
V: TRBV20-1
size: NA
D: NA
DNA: TGCAGTGCTCTAAACAGAGATACGCAGTATTTT
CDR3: CSALNRDTQYF

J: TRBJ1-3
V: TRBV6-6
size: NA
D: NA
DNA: TGTGCCAGCAGTTACTCAGCTGGAAACTCTGGAAACACCATATATTTT
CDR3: CASSYSAGNSGNTIYF

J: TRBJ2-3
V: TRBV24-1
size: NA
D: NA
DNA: TGTGCCACCAGTGATTCTCAACTAGCAGGCGATACGCAGTATTTT
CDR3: CATSDSQLAGDTQYF

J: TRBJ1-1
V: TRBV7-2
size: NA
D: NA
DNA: TGTGCCAGCAGCTTCCAGGCGGGGGTTACTGAAGCTTTCTTT
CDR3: CASSFQAGVTEAFF

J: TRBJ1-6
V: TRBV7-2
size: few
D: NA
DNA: TGTGCCAGCAGCCCACAGGGCACCTATAATTCACCCCTCCACTTT
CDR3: CASSPQGTYNSPLHF

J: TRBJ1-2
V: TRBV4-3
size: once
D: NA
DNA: TGCGCCAGCAGCCAAGCCGGGACACATACTGGCTACACCTTC
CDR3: CASSQAGTHTGYTF

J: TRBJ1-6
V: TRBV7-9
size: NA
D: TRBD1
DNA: TGTGCCAGCAGCACTCGATCCCGGGACAGCAATTCACCCCTCCACTTT
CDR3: CASSTRSRDSNSPLHF

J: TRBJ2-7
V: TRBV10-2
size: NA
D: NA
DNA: TGCGCCAGCAGGGACAACCCAGGAAACTACGAGCAGTACTTC
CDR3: CASRDNPGNYEQYF

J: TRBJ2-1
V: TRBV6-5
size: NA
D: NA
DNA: TGTGCCAGCAGAGTTGGCGGGGACAATGAGCAGTTCTTC
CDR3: CASRVGGDNEQFF

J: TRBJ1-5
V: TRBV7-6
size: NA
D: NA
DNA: TGTGCCAGCAGCTTAGCCAAGAGCCAGCCCCAGCATTTT
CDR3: CASSLAKSQPQHF

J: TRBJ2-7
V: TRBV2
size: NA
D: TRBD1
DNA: TGTGCCAGCAGTGCTAGGGGACAGGGTCCTGGCGAGCAGTACTTC
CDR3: CASSARGQGPGEQYF

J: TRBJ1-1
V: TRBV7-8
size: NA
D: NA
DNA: TGTGCCAGCAGCTTATTTGACCGGGGGACTGAAGCTTTCTTT
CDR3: CASSLFDRGTEAFF

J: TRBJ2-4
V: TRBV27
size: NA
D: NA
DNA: TGTGCCAGCAGTTTGGGGCCAGGAGTGGGACTAGCCAAAAACATTCAGTACTTC
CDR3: CASSLGPGVGLAKNIQYF

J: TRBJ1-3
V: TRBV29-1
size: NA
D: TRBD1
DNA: TGCAGCGTCTCCGGGGGTACAGGGGAGACCATATATTTT
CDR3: CSVSGGTGETIYF

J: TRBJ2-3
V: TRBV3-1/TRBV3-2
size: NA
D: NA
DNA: TGTGCCAGCAGCGGGACGAAAGGAGGGGGCAGAGATACGCAGTATTTT
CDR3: CASSGTKGGGRDTQYF

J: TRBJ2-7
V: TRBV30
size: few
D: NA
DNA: TGTGCCTGGAGTGTAGGGGGGCGCGAGCAGTACTTC
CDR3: CAWSVGGREQYF

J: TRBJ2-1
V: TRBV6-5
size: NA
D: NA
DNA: TGTGCCAGCGGGCCCAGGCGGGATTACAATGAGCAGTTCTTC
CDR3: CASGPRRDYNEQFF

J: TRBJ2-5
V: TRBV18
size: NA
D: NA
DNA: TGTGCCAGCTCACCTTCTGAGGACTTCGGAGAGACCCAGTACTTC
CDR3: CASSPSEDFGETQYF

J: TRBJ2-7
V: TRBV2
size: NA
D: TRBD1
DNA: TGTGCCAGCAGTGAACAAGGGCAGGGGGCGAGCGAGCAGTACTTC
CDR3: CASSEQGQGASEQYF

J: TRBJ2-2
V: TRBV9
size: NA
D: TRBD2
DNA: TGTGCCAGCAGCCCGCCTACTAGCGGGGGGGCCTCCGGGGAGCTGTTTTTT
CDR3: CASSPPTSGGASGELFF

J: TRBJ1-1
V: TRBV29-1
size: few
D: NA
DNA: TGCAGCGTTGTACCAGAGAACACTGAAGCTTTCTTT
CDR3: CSVVPENTEAFF

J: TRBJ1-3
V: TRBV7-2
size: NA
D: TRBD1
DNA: TGTGCCAGCAGCTTAACGCCGACAGGGGGTTCCTCTGGAAACACCATATATTTT
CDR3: CASSLTPTGGSSGNTIYF

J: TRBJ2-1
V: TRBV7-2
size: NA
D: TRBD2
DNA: TGTGCCAGCAGCTCTCCGGGACTACTTTTTGATGAGCAGTTCTTC
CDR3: CASSSPGLLFDEQFF

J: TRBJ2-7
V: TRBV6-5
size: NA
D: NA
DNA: TGTGCCAGCAGAGATCCGGGACTGATATCCTACGAGCAGTACTTC
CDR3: CASRDPGLISYEQYF

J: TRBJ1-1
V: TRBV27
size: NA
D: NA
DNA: TGTGCCAGCAGTCCAGGGGACACTGAAGCTTTCTTT
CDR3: CASSPGDTEAFF

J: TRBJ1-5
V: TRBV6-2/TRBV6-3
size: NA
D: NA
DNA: TGTGCCAGCAGTTGGGTACAGTCTAGCAATCAGCCCCAGCATTTT
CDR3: CASSWVQSSNQPQHF

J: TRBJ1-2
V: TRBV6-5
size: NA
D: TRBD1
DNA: TGTGCCAGCAGATACGGGACAGGGGATGGCTACACCTTC
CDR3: CASRYGTGDGYTF

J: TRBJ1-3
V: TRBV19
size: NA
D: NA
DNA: TGTGCCAGTAGTATAGACAAACAGGGTCGCGGAAACACCATATATTTT
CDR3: CASSIDKQGRGNTIYF

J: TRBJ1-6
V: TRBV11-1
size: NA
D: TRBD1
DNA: TGTGCCAGCAGCTCCAGGTGGGGACAGGGTATTTCACCCCTCCACTTT
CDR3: CASSSRWGQGISPLHF

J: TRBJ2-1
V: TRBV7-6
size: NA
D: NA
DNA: TGTGCCAGCAGCCCGGACGTAGCTGGATCCTACAATGAGCAGTTCTTC
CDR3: CASSPDVAGSYNEQFF

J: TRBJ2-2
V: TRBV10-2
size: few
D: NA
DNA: TGCGCCAGCGGACCCTTGGGCGGGGAGCTGTTTTTT
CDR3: CASGPLGGELFF

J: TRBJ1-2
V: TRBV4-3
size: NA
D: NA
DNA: TGCGCCAGCAGCCAGGGCCGACAGTCCTATGGCTACACCTTC
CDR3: CASSQGRQSYGYTF

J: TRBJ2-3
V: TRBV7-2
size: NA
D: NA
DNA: TGTGCCAGCAGCTTAGGGACCTATACAGATACGCAGTATTTT
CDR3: CASSLGTYTDTQYF

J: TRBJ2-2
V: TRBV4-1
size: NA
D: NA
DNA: TGCGCCAGCAGCCAAGGACCGAACACCGGGGAGCTGTTTTTT
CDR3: CASSQGPNTGELFF

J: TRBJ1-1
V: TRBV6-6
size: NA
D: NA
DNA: TGTGCCAGCAGTTACTCGAAGGGAGAAGCTTTCTTT
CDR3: CASSYSKGEAFF

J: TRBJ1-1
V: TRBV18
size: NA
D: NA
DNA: TGTGCCAGCTCACCCCTCGGTGGGGGTTTGGACACTGAAGCTTTCTTT
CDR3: CASSPLGGGLDTEAFF

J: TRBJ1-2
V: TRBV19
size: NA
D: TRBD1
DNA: TGTGCCAGTAACGGACAGGGAGGTGTCTATGGCTACACCTTC
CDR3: CASNGQGGVYGYTF